This entry describes one TCR beta chain. Its antigen is still unknown. The repertoire was sequenced with immunoSEQ multiplex PCR; TCRdb's copy has only in-frame clones and lacks some. In the table there are fewer than 850,000 clones, 90% of which are singletons. The data derive from a study of shared clonotypes between healthy human individuals. The wider study: Per donor, CD8 memory used one plate, CD8 naive used two, CD4 memory used three and CD4 naive used three.

Study-level findings and limits: Clonotypes shared by all four sorted-subset donors had higher generation probabilities than non-shared clonotypes. Represented diversity, genetic and exposure-history alike, was limited by few donors.

The V gene's germline CDR1 is MNHNS and CDR2 SASEGT. The junction had 7 bases not matched to a gene; V was cut back by 10 bases and J by 7 bases. The CDR3 extends over 12 amino acids. Study donors comprised healthy, HIV-negative adults devoid of recent acute infection or vaccination. Sequences were obtained from memory CD8+ T cells from PBMCs. The sample's subset: CD45RO+ cells pooled with CCR7-negative TemRA cells. V usage is TRBV6-1 and J usage is TRBJ1-5; TRBD1 matches 7 bases. This TCR came from a man younger than 35 in good health. Some clones in this sample may be carry-over from other donors' samples. The chain's CDR3 is CATDRVGQPQHF. The CDR3 nucleotides are TGTGCCACCGACAGGGTCGGGCAGCCCCAGCATTTT.